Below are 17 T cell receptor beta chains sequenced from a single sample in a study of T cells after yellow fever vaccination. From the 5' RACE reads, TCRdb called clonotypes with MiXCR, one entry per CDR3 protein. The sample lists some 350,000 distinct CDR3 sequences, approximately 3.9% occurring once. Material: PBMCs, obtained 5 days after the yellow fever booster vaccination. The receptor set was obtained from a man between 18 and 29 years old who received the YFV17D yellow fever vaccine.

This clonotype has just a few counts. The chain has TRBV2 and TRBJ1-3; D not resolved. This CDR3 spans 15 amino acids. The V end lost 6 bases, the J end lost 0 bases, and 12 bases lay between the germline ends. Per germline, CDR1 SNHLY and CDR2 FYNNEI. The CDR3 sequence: CASRVGGTSGNTIYF. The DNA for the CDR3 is TGTGCCAGCAGGGTCGGCGGCACCTCTGGAAACACCATATATTTT.

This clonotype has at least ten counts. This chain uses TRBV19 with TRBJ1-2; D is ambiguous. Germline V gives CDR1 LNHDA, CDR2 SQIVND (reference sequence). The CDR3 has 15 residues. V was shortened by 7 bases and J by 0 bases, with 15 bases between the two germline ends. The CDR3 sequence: CASTGRQDTNYGYTF. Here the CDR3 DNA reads TGTGCCAGTACCGGGCGACAAGACACTAACTATGGCTACACCTTC.

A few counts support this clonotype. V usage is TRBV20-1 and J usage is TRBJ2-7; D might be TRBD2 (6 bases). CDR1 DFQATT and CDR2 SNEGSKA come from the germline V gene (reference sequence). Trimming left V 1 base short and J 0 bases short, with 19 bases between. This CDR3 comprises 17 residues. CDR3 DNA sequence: TGCAGTGCTAGAGGGGGACTGGGCGGCTATAGCTCCTACGAGCAGTACTTC. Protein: CSARGGLGGYSSYEQYF.

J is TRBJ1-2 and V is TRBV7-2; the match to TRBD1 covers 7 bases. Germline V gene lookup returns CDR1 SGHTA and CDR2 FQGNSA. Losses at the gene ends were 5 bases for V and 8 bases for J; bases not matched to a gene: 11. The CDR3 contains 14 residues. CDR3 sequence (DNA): TGTGCCAGCAGCCCCAGGGAGGGGGCGCGCGGCTACACCTTC. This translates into CASSPREGARGYTF.

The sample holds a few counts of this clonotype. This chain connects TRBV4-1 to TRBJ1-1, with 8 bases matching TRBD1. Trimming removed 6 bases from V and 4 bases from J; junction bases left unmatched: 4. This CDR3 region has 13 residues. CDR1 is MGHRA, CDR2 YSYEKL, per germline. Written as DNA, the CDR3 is TGCGCCAGCAGGTCCACAGGGGGCACTGAAGCTTTCTTT. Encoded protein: CASRSTGGTEAFF.

CDR3 sequence: CSAPSGTDLYGYTF. The CDR3, as DNA: TGCAGTGCTCCTTCCGGGACAGACCTCTATGGCTACACCTTC. The V and J genes are TRBV20-1 and TRBJ1-2; 7 bases are shared with TRBD1. Germline loops: CDR1 DFQATT, CDR2 SNEGSKA (reference sequence). The CDR3 extends over 14 amino acids. After removal of 5 bases from V and 4 bases from J, the junction contained 10 bases not matched to a gene.

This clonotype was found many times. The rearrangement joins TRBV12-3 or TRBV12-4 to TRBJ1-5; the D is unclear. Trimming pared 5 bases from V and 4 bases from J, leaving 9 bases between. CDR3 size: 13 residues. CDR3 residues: CASSRQENQPQHF. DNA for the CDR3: TGTGCCAGCAGTCGTCAGGAGAATCAGCCCCAGCATTTT.

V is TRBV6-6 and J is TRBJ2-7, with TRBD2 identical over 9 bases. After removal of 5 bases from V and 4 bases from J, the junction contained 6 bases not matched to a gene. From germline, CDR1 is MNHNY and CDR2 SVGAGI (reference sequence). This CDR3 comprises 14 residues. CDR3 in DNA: TGTGCCAGCAGTCCCCAGGCGGGGGGGTACGAGCAGTACGTC. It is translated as CASSPQAGGYEQYV.

CDR3 DNA sequence: TGTGCCAGCAGTTTCAGGGGTGGGGAAAAACTGTTTTTT. The encoded protein is CASSFRGGEKLFF. The chain carries TRBV27 and TRBJ1-4, with a tentative D call TRBD1 (6 bases). CDR1 and CDR2 from the germline V gene are MNHEY and SMNVEV (reference sequence). Trimming stripped 3 bases from V and 8 bases from J, with 10 bases between. This CDR3 spans 13 amino acids.

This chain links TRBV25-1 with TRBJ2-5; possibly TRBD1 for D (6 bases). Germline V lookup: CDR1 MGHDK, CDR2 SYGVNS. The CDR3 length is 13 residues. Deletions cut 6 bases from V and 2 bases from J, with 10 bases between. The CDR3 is CASRDSTQETQYF. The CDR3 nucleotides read TGTGCCAGCAGGGACAGTACGCAAGAGACCCAGTACTTC.

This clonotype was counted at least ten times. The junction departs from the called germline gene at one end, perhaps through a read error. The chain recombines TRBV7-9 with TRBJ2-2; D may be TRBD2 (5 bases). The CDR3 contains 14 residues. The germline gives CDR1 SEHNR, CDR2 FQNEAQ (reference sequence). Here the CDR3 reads CASSLAQSGGELFF. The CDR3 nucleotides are TGTGCCAGCAGCCTAGCTCAATCGGGCGGGGAGCTGTTTTTT.

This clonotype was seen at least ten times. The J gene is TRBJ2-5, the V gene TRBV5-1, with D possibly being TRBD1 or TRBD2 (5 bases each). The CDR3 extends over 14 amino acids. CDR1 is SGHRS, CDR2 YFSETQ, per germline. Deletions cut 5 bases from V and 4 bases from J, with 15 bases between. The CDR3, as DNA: TGCGCCAGCAGTCCCAGAGGGGTAGGAGAGACCCAGTACTTC. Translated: CASSPRGVGETQYF.

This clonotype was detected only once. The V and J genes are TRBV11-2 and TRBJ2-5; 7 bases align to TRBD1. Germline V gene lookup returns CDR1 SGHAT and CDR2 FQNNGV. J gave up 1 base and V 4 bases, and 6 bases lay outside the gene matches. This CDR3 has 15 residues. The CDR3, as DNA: TGTGCCAGCAGCTGGACCGGGACAGTCCAAGAGACCCAGTACTTC. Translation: CASSWTGTVQETQYF.

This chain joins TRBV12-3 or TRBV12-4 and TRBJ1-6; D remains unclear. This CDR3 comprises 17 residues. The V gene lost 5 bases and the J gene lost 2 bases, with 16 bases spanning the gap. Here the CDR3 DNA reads TGTGCCAGCAGTCCTTTAAGTCGTCAAACCTATAATTCACCCCTCCACTTT. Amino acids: CASSPLSRQTYNSPLHF.

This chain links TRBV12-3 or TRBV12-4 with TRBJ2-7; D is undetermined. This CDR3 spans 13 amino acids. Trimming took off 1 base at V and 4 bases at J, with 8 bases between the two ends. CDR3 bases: TGTGCCAGCAGTTTAGTGTTGGGATACGAGCAGTACTTC. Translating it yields CASSLVLGYEQYF.

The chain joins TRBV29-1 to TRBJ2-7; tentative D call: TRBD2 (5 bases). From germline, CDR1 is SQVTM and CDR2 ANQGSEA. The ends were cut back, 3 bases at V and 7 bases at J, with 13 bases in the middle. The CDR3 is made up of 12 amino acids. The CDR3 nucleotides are TGCAGCGTTGAGCTTGCTGGGGAGGAGCAGTACTTC. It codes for CSVELAGEEQYF.

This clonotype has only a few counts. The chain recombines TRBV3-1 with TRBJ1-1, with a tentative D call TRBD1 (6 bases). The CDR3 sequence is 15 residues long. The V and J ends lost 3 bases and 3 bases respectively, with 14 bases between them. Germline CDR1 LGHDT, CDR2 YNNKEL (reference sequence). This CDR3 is CASSHYREGDTEAFF. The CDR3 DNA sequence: TGTGCCAGCAGCCACTACAGGGAGGGGGACACTGAAGCTTTCTTT.